The 27 T cell receptor beta chains reported below all come from one sample, sequenced in a study of shared clonotypes between healthy human individuals. The method was immunoSEQ multiplex PCR; TCRdb's version includes in-frame clones alone and lacks a portion of them. The sample contains some 980,000 clones, about three quarters of which appear only once. Material for sequencing was memory CD4+ T cells sorted from blood. The subset denotes: CD45RA-negative fraction. The receptors were sampled from a man younger than 35 in good health.

The V call is TRBV5-1, the J call TRBJ2-4; unclear D gene. The CDR3 runs 13 residues. V was clipped by 5 bases and J by 7 bases, with 13 bases between them. CDR1 is SGHRS and CDR2 is YFSETQ in the germline V gene. The CDR3 sequence: CASSSGNGNIQYF. In DNA form, the CDR3 reads TGCGCCAGCAGTTCCGGAAACGGCAACATTCAGTACTTC.

The chain combines TRBV27 with TRBJ2-6; 9 bases match TRBD1. The V and J ends lost 0 bases and 0 bases, in that order; junction bases with no gene match: 6. The CDR3 has 19 residues. Germline CDR1 is MNHEY and CDR2 is SMNVEV (reference sequence). In DNA form, the CDR3 reads TGTGCCAGCAGTTTATCTCCGGGACAGGGTTACTCTGGGGCCAACGTCCTGACTTTC. This gives the protein CASSLSPGQGYSGANVLTF.

The chain employs TRBV19 and TRBJ1-6, with D uncertain. Deletions cut 7 bases from V and 9 bases from J, with 16 bases between. Germline lookup yields CDR1 LNHDA and CDR2 SQIVND (reference sequence). This CDR3 comprises 14 residues. CDR3 in amino acids: CASMHLVGISPLHF. CDR3 sequence (DNA): TGTGCCAGTATGCACCTTGTGGGGATTTCACCCCTCCACTTT.

V usage is TRBV5-5 and J usage is TRBJ2-2, with 12 bases fitting TRBD2. Germline V gene data show CDR1 as SGHKS and CDR2 as YYEKEE (reference sequence). The ends lost 5 bases at V and 4 bases at J; junction bases unmatched: 6. The CDR3 runs to 16 residues. CDR3 amino acids: CASSLTSGSITGELFF. The DNA of the CDR3 is TGTGCCAGCAGTCTGACTAGCGGGAGTATCACCGGGGAGCTGTTTTTT.

Note on this clone: Other DNA sequences of this sample code for an identical CDR3. The genes are TRBV5-1 and TRBJ1-2; D ambiguous. This CDR3 region has 14 residues. Germline V gene data show CDR1 as SGHRS and CDR2 as YFSETQ. V dropped 0 bases and J dropped 1 base, with 7 bases sitting between them. The CDR3 spells CASSLVLGNYGYTF. The CDR3 DNA is TGCGCCAGCAGCTTGGTTCTGGGTAACTATGGCTACACCTTC.

This clone was counted at least ten times. The V call is TRBV7-8, the J call TRBJ2-5; D remains ambiguous. V was shortened by 5 bases and J by 10 bases, with 11 bases between the two germline ends. This CDR3 comprises 11 residues. The V gene's germline CDR1 is SGHVS and CDR2 FQNEAQ. The CDR3 spells CASSPQEVQYF. In DNA, the CDR3 is TGTGCCAGCAGCCCCCAAGAGGTCCAGTACTTC.

Concerning this clone itself: Its ends do not fully match the called genes, so a read error is possible. V usage is TRBV19 and J usage is TRBJ2-7, with TRBD2 matching over 7 bases. Per germline, CDR1 LNHDA and CDR2 SQIVND (reference sequence). The length of the CDR3 is 14 residues. CDR3: CASRIEAGVREQYF. DNA for the CDR3: TGTGCCAGTAGGATAGAGGCGGGAGTGCGCGAGCAGTACTTC.

The chain joins TRBV11-2 to TRBJ2-1; no clear D. V lost 4 bases, J lost 14 bases, and 15 bases lay in between. Germline V gene sequence: CDR1 SGHAT, CDR2 FQNNGV. CDR3 length: 12 residues. In nucleotides, the CDR3 is TGTGCCAGCAGCTCGCACCCGGCACTGGAGTTCTTC. It encodes CASSSHPALEFF.

V gene TRBV5-6 combines with J gene TRBJ2-3; TRBD2 agrees at 8 bases. The CDR3 spans 16 residues. Germline loops: CDR1 SGHDT, CDR2 YYEEEE. Losses at the gene ends were 1 base for V and 4 bases for J; bases not matched to a gene: 8. CDR3 sequence: CASSLLTVRGADTQYF. In nucleotides, the CDR3 is TGTGCCAGCAGCTTGTTGACTGTGCGGGGGGCAGATACGCAGTATTTT.

About this clone: Mismatch with germline at one junction end may stem from a read error. The V gene is TRBV11-2, the J gene TRBJ2-1, with unresolved D. CDR1 SGHAT and CDR2 FQNNGV come from the germline V gene. The CDR3 contains 12 residues. The chain's CDR3 is CASSQSHNEQFF. The DNA of the CDR3 is TGTGCTAGCAGCCAATCCCACAATGAGCAGTTCTTC.

This clone has at least ten counts. The chain uses TRBV19 and TRBJ2-7; possibly TRBD1 or TRBD2 for D (5 bases each). CDR1 LNHDA and CDR2 SQIVND come from the germline V gene (reference sequence). V was shortened by 3 bases and J by 5 bases, with 14 bases between the two germline ends. The CDR3 consists of 14 residues. Written as DNA, the CDR3 is TGTGCCAGTAGTATCCTCAGGGAGTCTAACGAGCAGTACTTC. Encoded protein: CASSILRESNEQYF. Combining the CDR3 with reference TRBV19 and TRBJ2-7 gives the whole variable domain DGGITQSPKYLFRKEGQNVTLSCEQNLNHDAMYWYRQDPGQGLRLIYYSQIVNDFQKGDIAEGYSVSREKKESFPLTVTSAQKNPTAFYLCASSILRESNEQYFGPGTRLTVT.

The chain couples TRBV5-1 to TRBJ2-6; D uncertain. The CDR3 sequence is 17 residues long. V was clipped by 5 bases and J by 0 bases, with 15 bases between them. Germline CDR1 is SGHRS and CDR2 is YFSETQ. CDR3 amino acids: CASSSGPRSSGANVLTF. The CDR3 DNA reads TGCGCCAGCAGTTCCGGGCCTCGGAGCTCTGGGGCCAACGTCCTGACTTTC.

This clone was counted once. V gene TRBV11-2 combines with J gene TRBJ2-7; TRBD1 is a possible D gene (6 bases). Trimming took off 5 bases at V and 1 base at J, with 21 bases between the two ends. This CDR3 is built from 17 residues. Germline assignment: CDR1 SGHAT and CDR2 FQNNGV. CDR3 DNA sequence: TGTGCCAGCAGCGCTAAAGGTCAGGGGTCCCGATCCTACGAGCAGTACTTC. Protein sequence: CASSAKGQGSRSYEQYF. Looking up the rest from reference TRBV11-2 and TRBJ2-7 gives the full variable domain: EAGVAQSPRYKIIEKRQSVAFWCNPISGHATLYWYQQILGQGPKLLIQFQNNGVVDDSQLPKDRFSAERLKGVDSTLKIQPAKLEDSAVYLCASSAKGQGSRSYEQYFGPGTRLTVT.

The chain employs TRBV9 and TRBJ1-3; 7 bases are a match to TRBD1. Losses at the gene ends were 4 bases for V and 2 bases for J; bases not matched to a gene: 3. Germline loops: CDR1 SGDLS, CDR2 YYNGEE. The CDR3 consists of 14 residues. The CDR3 spells CASSTGAAGNTIYF. In nucleotides, the CDR3 is TGTGCCAGCAGCACAGGGGCGGCTGGAAACACCATATATTTT.

The chain recombines TRBV10-2 with TRBJ1-1, with D maybe TRBD1 (5 bases). The CDR3 has 14 amino acids. The V end lost 6 bases, the J end lost 5 bases, and 16 bases lay between the germline ends. CDR1 is WSHSY and CDR2 is SAAADI in the germline V gene. The CDR3: CASSSGLGGTEAFF. In DNA form, the CDR3 reads TGCGCCAGCAGCTCAGGGTTGGGAGGAACTGAAGCTTTCTTT.

The chain carries TRBV7-9 and TRBJ1-3, with TRBD1 matching over 8 bases. This CDR3 has 16 amino acids. The J segment lost 0 bases and the V segment lost 6 bases, leaving 7 bases of the junction unmatched. The germline gives CDR1 SEHNR, CDR2 FQNEAQ (reference sequence). CDR3 amino acids: CASRQGQGFSGNTIYF. The CDR3 bases are TGTGCCAGCAGACAAGGACAGGGTTTCTCTGGAAACACCATATATTTT. Full variable domain (rest looked up from reference TRBV7-9 and TRBJ1-3): DTGVSQNPRHKITKRGQNVTFRCDPISEHNRLYWYRQTLGQGPEFLTYFQNEAQLEKSRLLSDRFSAERPKGSFSTLEIQRTEQGDSAMYLCASRQGQGFSGNTIYFGEGSWLTVV.

In its sample, this clone was seen once. J is TRBJ2-5 and V is TRBV4-1; D is uncertain. This CDR3 contains 14 residues. Germline lookup yields CDR1 MGHRA and CDR2 YSYEKL. V lost 1 base, J lost 5 bases, and 11 bases lay in between. In DNA, the CDR3 is TGCGCCAGCAGCCAAGTATTTGGGGTGGAGACCCAGTACTTC. It is translated as CASSQVFGVETQYF.

As concerns this clone: This sample includes further DNA sequences coding for the same CDR3. J is TRBJ1-1 and V is TRBV19; no clear D gene. The CDR3 has 12 amino acids. The V gene lost 3 bases and the J gene lost 1 base, with 3 bases spanning the gap. Germline assignment: CDR1 LNHDA and CDR2 SQIVND (reference sequence). The CDR3 reads CASSIRNTEAFF. DNA of the CDR3: TGTGCCAGTAGTATTCGGAACACTGAAGCTTTCTTT.

The chain recombines TRBV5-4 with TRBJ2-1; 10 nucleotides line up with TRBD2. The CDR3 sequence is 16 residues long. Germline CDR1 and CDR2: SGHNT and YYREEE (reference sequence). Losses at the gene ends were 4 bases for V and 2 bases for J; bases not matched to a gene: 6. The CDR3 sequence is CASSLASGGPYNEQFF. CDR3 nucleotides: TGTGCCAGCAGCCTGGCTAGCGGGGGTCCCTACAATGAGCAGTTCTTC.

This clone was observed once. The CDR3 DNA reads as TGTGCCATCGGACAGGGGGCTAATCCTGAAGCTTTCTTT. It yields the protein CAIGQGANPEAFF. This chain links TRBV10-3 with TRBJ1-1; 11 bases match TRBD1. This CDR3 region has 13 residues. V shed 8 bases, J shed 6 bases, and the junction held 5 bases outside the gene matches. Germline CDR1 is ENHRY and CDR2 is SYGVKD.

The sample holds a few counts of this clone. The chain joins TRBV5-6 to TRBJ2-7; 8 bases map to TRBD1. The trim removed 0 bases at V and 5 bases at J, leaving 4 bases unmatched. The CDR3 has 14 amino acids. Looked up from germline, CDR1 is SGHDT and CDR2 is YYEEEE. This CDR3 is CASSLGTGWNEQYF. The DNA for the CDR3 is TGTGCCAGCAGCTTGGGGACAGGGTGGAACGAGCAGTACTTC.

This clone was seen a single time. The chain couples TRBV6-1 to TRBJ2-7; D is ambiguous. The germline gives CDR1 MNHNS, CDR2 SASEGT. V lost 5 bases to trimming and J lost 4 bases, with 6 bases between them. This CDR3 is 11 amino acids long. The CDR3 DNA is TGTGCCAGCAGTCCCACTTACGAGCAGTACTTC. Translation: CASSPTYEQYF.

The genes are TRBV10-3 and TRBJ2-3; 8 positions agree with TRBD2. This CDR3 is 18 amino acids long. Trimming took 0 bases from V and 6 from J; bases not matched to a gene: 14. The V gene's germline CDR1 is ENHRY and CDR2 SYGVKD. The CDR3 DNA follows: TGTGCCATCAGTGAGTCAACAACGTGGGGTACTAGCGGTGATACGCAGTATTTT. Its translation is CAISESTTWGTSGDTQYF.

This chain connects TRBV6-1 to TRBJ2-2, with D perhaps TRBD2 (6 bases). The CDR3 is made up of 15 amino acids. Germline CDR1 MNHNS, CDR2 SASEGT. The germline V and J ends were trimmed by 6 bases and 2 bases, with 13 bases remaining between them. For the CDR3, the DNA is TGTGCCAGCAGGGGGGGAGCAGCTAACACCGGGGAGCTGTTTTTT. Translation: CASRGGAANTGELFF.

The sample holds one count of this clone. The genes are TRBV6-1 and TRBJ1-1; perhaps TRBD1 as D (5 bases). Germline CDR1 and CDR2: MNHNS and SASEGT. V lost 6 bases and J 1 base, leaving 12 bases between the germline ends. The CDR3 spans 14 residues. The chain's CDR3 is CASSHSTGNTEAFF. The CDR3 DNA reads as TGTGCCAGCAGCCACTCCACAGGGAACACTGAAGCTTTCTTT.

The chain recombines TRBV9 with TRBJ2-3, with D perhaps assigned TRBD1 or TRBD2 (6 bases each). Germline V gives CDR1 SGDLS, CDR2 YYNGEE. This CDR3 has 15 amino acids. Trimming stripped 0 bases from V and 8 bases from J, with 16 bases between. The CDR3 coding sequence is TGTGCCAGCAGCGTAGGGCACACGGAGGGGGTTACGCAGTATTTT. Translating gives CASSVGHTEGVTQYF. Full variable domain (missing parts from reference TRBV9 and TRBJ2-3): DSGVTQTPKHLITATGQRVTLRCSPRSGDLSVYWYQQSLDQGLQFLIQYYNGEERAKGNILERFSAQQFPDLHSELNLSSLELGDSALYFCASSVGHTEGVTQYFGPGTRLTVL.

This clone was recorded many times. The V call is TRBV19, the J call TRBJ1-1, with 8 nucleotides matching TRBD1. V lost 1 base, J lost 5 bases, and 6 bases stayed unmatched. The germline CDR1 and CDR2 sequences are LNHDA and SQIVND (reference sequence). CDR3 length equals 15 residues. DNA for the CDR3: TGTGCCAGTAGTATAGGGCAGGGGGCGATGACTGAAGCTTTCTTT. It specifies CASSIGQGAMTEAFF.